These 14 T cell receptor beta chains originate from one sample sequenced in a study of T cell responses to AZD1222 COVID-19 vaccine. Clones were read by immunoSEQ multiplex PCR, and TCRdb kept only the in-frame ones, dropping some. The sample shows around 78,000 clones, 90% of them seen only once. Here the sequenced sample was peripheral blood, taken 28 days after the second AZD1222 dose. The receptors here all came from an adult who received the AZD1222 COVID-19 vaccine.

The CDR3 protein is CASSIGWGTSPGELFF. The CDR3 nucleotides are TGTGCCAGTAGTATAGGGTGGGGCACCTCCCCCGGGGAGCTGTTTTTT. The chain has TRBV19 and TRBJ2-2, with D possibly being TRBD1 (5 bases). CDR1 and CDR2 from the germline V gene are LNHDA and SQIVND (reference sequence). This CDR3 is 16 amino acids long. Trimming shortened V by 1 base and J by 6 bases, and 15 bases separated the two germline ends.

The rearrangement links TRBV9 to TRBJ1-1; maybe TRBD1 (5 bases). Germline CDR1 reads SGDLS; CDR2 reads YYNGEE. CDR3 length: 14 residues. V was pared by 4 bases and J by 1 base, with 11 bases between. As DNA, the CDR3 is TGTGCCAGCAGCACGACGGGGGGGAACACTGAAGCTTTCTTT. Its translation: CASSTTGGNTEAFF.

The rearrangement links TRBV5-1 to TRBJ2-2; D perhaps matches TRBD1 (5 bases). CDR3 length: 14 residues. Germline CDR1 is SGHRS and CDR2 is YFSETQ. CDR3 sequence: CAFKRGSNTGELFF. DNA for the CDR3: TGCGCTTTCAAAAGGGGTTCGAACACCGGGGAGCTGTTTTTT.

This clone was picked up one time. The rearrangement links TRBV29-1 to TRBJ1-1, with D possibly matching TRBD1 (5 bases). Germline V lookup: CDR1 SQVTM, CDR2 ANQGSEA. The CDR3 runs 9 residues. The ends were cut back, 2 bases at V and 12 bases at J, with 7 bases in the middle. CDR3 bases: TGCAGCGTTGAAAGGGGTACTTTCTTT. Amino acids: CSVERGTFF.

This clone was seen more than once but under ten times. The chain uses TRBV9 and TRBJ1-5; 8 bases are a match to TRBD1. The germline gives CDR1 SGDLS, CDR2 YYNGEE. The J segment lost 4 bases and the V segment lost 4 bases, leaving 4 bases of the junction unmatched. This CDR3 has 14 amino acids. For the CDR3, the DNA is TGTGCCAGCAGCACTACAGGGGGGAATCAGCCCCAGCATTTT. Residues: CASSTTGGNQPQHF.

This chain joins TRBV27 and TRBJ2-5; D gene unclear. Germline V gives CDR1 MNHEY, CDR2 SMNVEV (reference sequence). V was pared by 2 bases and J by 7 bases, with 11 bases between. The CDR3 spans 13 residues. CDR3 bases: TGTGCCAGCAGTTTAGGCCCTGCCGGGACCCAGTACTTC. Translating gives CASSLGPAGTQYF.

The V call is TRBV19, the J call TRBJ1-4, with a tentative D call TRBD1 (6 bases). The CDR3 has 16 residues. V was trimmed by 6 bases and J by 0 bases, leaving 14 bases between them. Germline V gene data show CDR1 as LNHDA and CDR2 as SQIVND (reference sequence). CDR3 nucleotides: TGTGCCAGTAGGAGAAGCCGACAGGCAACTAATGAAAAACTGTTTTTT. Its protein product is CASRRSRQATNEKLFF.

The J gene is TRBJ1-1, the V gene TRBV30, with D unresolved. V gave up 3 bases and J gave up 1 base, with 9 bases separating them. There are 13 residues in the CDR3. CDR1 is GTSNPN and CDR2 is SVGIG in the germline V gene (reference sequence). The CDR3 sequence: CAWRAEGNTEAFF. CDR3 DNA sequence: TGTGCCTGGAGGGCCGAGGGGAACACTGAAGCTTTCTTT.

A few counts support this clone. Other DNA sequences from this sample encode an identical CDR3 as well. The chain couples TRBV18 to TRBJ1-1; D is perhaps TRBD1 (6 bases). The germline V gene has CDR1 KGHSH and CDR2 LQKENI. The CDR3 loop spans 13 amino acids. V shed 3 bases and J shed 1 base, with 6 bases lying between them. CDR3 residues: CASSPGQNTEAFF. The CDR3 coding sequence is TGTGCCAGCTCACCGGGACAGAACACTGAAGCTTTCTTT.

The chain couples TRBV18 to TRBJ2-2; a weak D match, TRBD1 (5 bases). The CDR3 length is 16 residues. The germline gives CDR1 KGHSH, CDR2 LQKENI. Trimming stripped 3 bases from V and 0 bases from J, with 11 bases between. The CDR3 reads CASSPRAGTNTGELFF. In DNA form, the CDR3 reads TGTGCCAGCTCACCTCGGGCAGGGACGAACACCGGGGAGCTGTTTTTT. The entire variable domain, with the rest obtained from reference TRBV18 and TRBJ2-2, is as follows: NAGVMQNPRHLVRRRGQEARLRCSPMKGHSHVYWYRQLPEEGLKFMVYLQKENIIDESGMPKERFSAEFPKEGPSILRIQQVVRGDSAAYFCASSPRAGTNTGELFFGEGSRLTVL.

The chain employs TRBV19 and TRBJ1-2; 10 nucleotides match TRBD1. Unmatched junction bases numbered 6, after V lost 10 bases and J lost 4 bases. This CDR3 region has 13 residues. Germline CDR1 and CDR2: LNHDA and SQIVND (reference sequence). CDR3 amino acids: CATRDRGLYGYTF. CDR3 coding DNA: TGTGCCACCCGGGACAGGGGACTCTATGGCTACACCTTC.

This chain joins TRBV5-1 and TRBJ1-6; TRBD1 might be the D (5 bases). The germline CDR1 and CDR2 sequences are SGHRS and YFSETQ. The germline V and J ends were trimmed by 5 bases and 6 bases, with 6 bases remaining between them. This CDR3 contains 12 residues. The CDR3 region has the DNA TGCGCCAGCAGGCAGGGTAATTCACCCCTCCACTTT. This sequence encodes CASRQGNSPLHF. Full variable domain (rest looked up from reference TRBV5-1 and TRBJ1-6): KAGVTQTPRYLIKTRGQQVTLSCSPISGHRSVSWYQQTPGQGLQFLFEYFSETQRNKGNFPGRFSGRQFSNSRSEMNVSTLELGDSALYLCASRQGNSPLHFGNGTRLTVT.

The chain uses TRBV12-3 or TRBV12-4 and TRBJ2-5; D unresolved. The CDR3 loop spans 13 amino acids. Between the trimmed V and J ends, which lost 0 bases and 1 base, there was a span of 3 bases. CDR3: CASSLASQETQYF. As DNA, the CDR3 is TGTGCCAGCAGTTTAGCGTCCCAAGAGACCCAGTACTTC.

DNA of the CDR3: TGTGCCAGCTCACTTACAGGGAGCGGGGAGCTGTTTTTT. Translated: CASSLTGSGELFF. This chain joins TRBV18 and TRBJ2-2, with D possibly being TRBD1 (6 bases). The CDR3 is 13 amino acids. Germline V gives CDR1 KGHSH, CDR2 LQKENI. V dropped 4 bases and J dropped 7 bases, with 10 bases sitting between them.